This paragraph reports one T cell receptor beta chain. As yet, its antigen is unknown. 13 Jbeta primers and 60 Vbeta primers were used for the PCR. Measured with immunoSEQ multiplex PCR; TCRdb has only the in-frame clones, and not every one. Altogether some 110,000 clones are present, nearly 75% being singletons, with the ten largest covering around 5%. The sample comes from a study of cytomegalovirus exposure and HLA in healthy donors. General observations from the study: In a later analysis, TCR beta V- and J-gene trimming was associated with a missense DCLRE1C variant.

In germline, CDR1 is GTSNPN, CDR2 SVGIG (reference sequence). The CDR3 length is 13 residues. Trimming removed 5 bases from V and 1 base from J; junction bases left unmatched: 4. The chain couples TRBV30 to TRBJ1-1; TRBD1 aligns across 7 bases. The sequenced material came from PBMCs. The receptor was isolated from a man aged 25 to 40 in good health and CMV-seropositive. DNA for the CDR3: TGTGCCTGGGTGAGACAGGGGAACACTGAAGCTTTCTTT. Amino acids: CAWVRQGNTEAFF.